Presented here are 20 T cell receptor beta chains from one specimen sequenced in a study of T cells in Graves' hyperthyroidism and ophthalmopathy. Amplification targeted TCR beta CDR3 regions from RNA transcripts. HTBI primers were used for first-round RT-PCR of the TCR CDR3. TCRdb processed the multiplex PCR reads anew with MiXCR; each CDR3 protein has one entry. The table includes 370,000 or so distinct CDR3 sequences, just under 25% detected once. What was sequenced was blood. These receptors were collected from a man between 45 and 60 years old with Graves' hyperthyroidism.

CDR3 bases: TGCAGCGTCACCGGATTGCGACTAGCGGACCCTTACGAGCAGTACTTC. This translates into CSVTGLRLADPYEQYF. The chain recombines TRBV29-1 with TRBJ2-7; TRBD2 matches at 9 bases. The V gene end was trimmed by 6 bases and the J gene end by 4 bases; junction bases not matched to a gene: 16. Per germline, CDR1 SQVTM and CDR2 ANQGSEA. The CDR3 spans 16 residues.

The chain carries TRBV2 and TRBJ2-7; 9 bases fit TRBD2. The CDR3 length is 14 residues. Germline-derived CDR1 and CDR2 are SNHLY and FYNNEI. V lost 8 bases to trimming and J lost 11 bases; unmatched junction nucleotides: 16. The CDR3 sequence: CASPGSGSANEKYF. CDR3 bases: TGTGCCAGCCCGGGTAGCGGGAGCGCCAATGAGAAGTACTTC.

The chain carries TRBV5-1 and TRBJ2-7; maybe TRBD2 (5 bases). The CDR3 covers 16 residues. Trimming left V 4 bases short and J 3 bases short, with 20 bases between. From germline, CDR1 is SGHRS and CDR2 YFSETQ. The CDR3 sequence is CASSPGERLALYEQYF. In DNA, the CDR3 is TGCGCCAGCAGCCCTGGGGAGCGGTTGGCCCTCTACGAGCAGTACTTC.

Worth noting for this clonotype: This may stem from a read error, because a much larger clone lies one nucleotide away. The rearrangement joins TRBV24-1 to TRBJ2-2, with unresolved D. CDR3 length equals 13 residues. Germline CDR1 is KGHDR and CDR2 is SFDVKD. The CDR3 loop reads CATKDPNTRELFF. CDR3 nucleotides: TGTGCCACCAAGGACCCTAACACCAGGGAGCTGTTTTTT.

This clonotype was picked up a small number of times. J is TRBJ2-7 and V is TRBV6-6; possibly TRBD1 for D (6 bases). Germline lookup yields CDR1 MNHNY and CDR2 SVGAGI (reference sequence). The CDR3 runs 17 residues. The germline V and J ends were trimmed by 0 bases and 2 bases, with 17 bases remaining between them. CDR3 DNA: TGTGCCAGCAGTTACTCCTTTGAGCCAGGGGACCCCTACGAGCAGTACTTC. This gives the protein CASSYSFEPGDPYEQYF.

The chain uses TRBV20-1 and TRBJ2-2; D possibly corresponds to TRBD2 (5 bases). Germline CDR1 and CDR2: DFQATT and SNEGSKA (reference sequence). V gave up 3 bases and J gave up 0 bases, with 8 bases separating them. There are 14 residues in the CDR3. DNA of the CDR3: TGCAGTGCTAGGGCCGGGGCGAACACCGGGGAGCTGTTTTTT. Translated, it gives CSARAGANTGELFF.

This clonotype turned up a few times. This chain joins TRBV20-1 and TRBJ2-5, with TRBD1 as a possible D gene (5 bases). Germline assignment: CDR1 DFQATT and CDR2 SNEGSKA (reference sequence). V was shortened by 0 bases and J by 5 bases, with 16 bases between the two germline ends. There are 15 residues in the CDR3. DNA for the CDR3: TGCAGTGCTAGAGATAGGCAGGGAATTCTCGAGACCCAGTACTTC. Protein sequence: CSARDRQGILETQYF.

This clonotype is a singleton in its sample. The chain combines TRBV19 with TRBJ2-5, with unresolved D. Trimming removed 6 bases from V and 5 bases from J, with 13 bases in between. CDR1 and CDR2 from the germline V gene are LNHDA and SQIVND (reference sequence). The CDR3 totals 13 residues. CDR3 sequence reads: CASSETFGETQYF. CDR3 in DNA: TGTGCCAGTAGCGAGACATTCGGGGAGACCCAGTACTTC.

V gene TRBV11-1 combines with J gene TRBJ2-2; the D gene is possibly TRBD1 (6 bases). The CDR3 runs to 15 residues. Trimming took off 3 bases at V and 3 bases at J, with 11 bases between the two ends. Germline assignment: CDR1 SGHAT and CDR2 FQDESV (reference sequence). CDR3 nucleotide sequence: TGTGCCAGCAGCTTGTACAGGGCAGACACCGGGGAGCTGTTTTTT. The encoded protein is CASSLYRADTGELFF.

At least ten counts were recorded for this clonotype. This rearrangement joins TRBV27 to TRBJ2-1; D not certain. The germline V gene encodes CDR1 MNHEY and CDR2 SMNVEV (reference sequence). V was pared by 2 bases and J by 3 bases, with 8 bases between. The CDR3 runs to 14 residues. CDR3 sequence reads: CASSLRSNYNEQFF. The CDR3 bases are TGTGCCAGCAGTTTACGGTCGAACTACAATGAGCAGTTCTTC.

V and J are TRBV25-1 and TRBJ2-1, with 9 bases identical to TRBD2. The V gene's germline CDR1 is MGHDK and CDR2 SYGVNS. This CDR3 has 13 amino acids. The junction had 3 bases not matched to a gene; V was cut back by 4 bases and J by 8 bases. The CDR3 DNA follows: TGTGCCAGCAGTGGAGCGGGAGGTTATGAGCAGTTCTTC. Its translation: CASSGAGGYEQFF.

Regarding this clonotype: A much larger clone is a single base away; this may be a read error. This chain uses TRBV2 with TRBJ2-1, with D tentatively TRBD1 or TRBD2 (5 bases each). The J call may be mistaken, given a closer DNA end match to TRBJ2-7. CDR1 is SNHLY, CDR2 FYNNEI, per germline. This CDR3 region has 14 residues. The CDR3: CASSSRDGNNEQYF. CDR3 coding DNA: TGTGCCAGCAGTTCCCGGGACGGAAACAATGAGCAGTACTTC.

The chain recombines TRBV11-3 with TRBJ2-2; D gene unclear. This CDR3 contains 14 residues. V was trimmed by 6 bases and J by 0 bases, leaving 8 bases between them. The V gene's germline CDR1 is SGHNT and CDR2 YENEEA. CDR3: CASRPRTNTGELFF. Here the CDR3 DNA reads TGTGCCAGCAGGCCAAGGACGAACACCGGGGAGCTGTTTTTT.

This clonotype was counted between two and nine times. The rearrangement links TRBV20-1 to TRBJ2-3; 8 bases fit TRBD2. The germline CDR1 and CDR2 sequences are DFQATT and SNEGSKA (reference sequence). J gave up 2 bases and V 3 bases, and 10 bases lay outside the gene matches. The CDR3 totals 16 residues. The CDR3 spells CSARGAGGLVTDTQYF. CDR3 DNA: TGCAGTGCTAGGGGGGCGGGAGGCCTAGTCACAGATACGCAGTATTTT.

This clonotype was detected a few times. This sequence joins TRBV11-2 and TRBJ2-4; D is ambiguous. The germline gives CDR1 SGHAT, CDR2 FQNNGV. The CDR3 loop spans 11 amino acids. V lost 5 bases to trimming and J lost 8 bases, with 7 bases between them. CDR3 sequence: CASSKVDIQYF. The CDR3 DNA reads as TGTGCCAGCAGCAAAGTAGACATTCAGTACTTC. The entire variable domain, with the rest obtained from reference TRBV11-2 and TRBJ2-4, is as follows: EAGVAQSPRYKIIEKRQSVAFWCNPISGHATLYWYQQILGQGPKLLIQFQNNGVVDDSQLPKDRFSAERLKGVDSTLKIQPAKLEDSAVYLCASSKVDIQYFGAGTRLSVL.

Notes on this clonotype: It may be a read error: a sequence one base away is much more abundant. The chain joins TRBV6-1 to TRBJ2-7; a possible D gene is TRBD2 (5 bases). The end of the DNA fits TRBJ2-1 better, so the J call may be wrong. The germline CDR1 and CDR2 sequences are MNHNS and SASEGT. The CDR3 is 14 amino acids. The CDR3 is CASRRDGMVYEQFF. The CDR3 nucleotides are TGTGCCAGCAGACGCGACGGGATGGTCTACGAGCAGTTCTTC.

The table lists this clonotype with a few counts. This rearrangement joins TRBV30 to TRBJ2-7; the D gene is possibly TRBD1 (6 bases). The ends were cut back, 3 bases at V and 2 bases at J, with 11 bases in the middle. In germline, CDR1 is GTSNPN, CDR2 SVGIG (reference sequence). The CDR3 extends over 13 amino acids. Here the CDR3 reads CAWRRQATYEQYF. CDR3 nucleotides: TGTGCCTGGAGACGACAGGCTACCTACGAGCAGTACTTC. Variable domain in full (rest from reference TRBV30 and TRBJ2-7): SQTIHQWPATLVQPVGSPLSLECTVEGTSNPNLYWYRQAAGRGLQLLFYSVGIGQISSEVPQNLSASRPQDRQFILSSKKLLLSDSGFYLCAWRRQATYEQYFGPGTRLTVT.

The V and J genes are TRBV6-1 and TRBJ2-7, with 9 bases aligning to TRBD2. The CDR3 is 15 amino acids. Losses at the gene ends were 5 bases for V and 2 bases for J; bases not matched to a gene: 7. Germline assignment: CDR1 MNHNS and CDR2 SASEGT. The chain's CDR3 is CASSNGLASAYEQYF. As DNA, the CDR3 is TGTGCCAGCAGTAATGGACTAGCGTCAGCCTACGAGCAGTACTTC.

The chain links TRBV20-1 to TRBJ2-1; 10 nucleotides agree with TRBD2. V trimming: 4 bases; J trimming: 6 bases; junction bases outside the gene matches: 9. CDR3 size: 15 residues. Germline assignment: CDR1 DFQATT and CDR2 SNEGSKA (reference sequence). CDR3 in amino acids: CSAILLAGPSNEQFF. As DNA, the CDR3 is TGCAGTGCTATCCTACTAGCGGGACCCTCCAATGAGCAGTTCTTC.

CDR3 in amino acids: CSARDPDGFGYTF. CDR3 nucleotides: TGCAGTGCTAGAGACCCCGATGGATTTGGCTACACCTTC. V usage is TRBV20-1 and J usage is TRBJ1-2; D unclear. Deletions cut 0 bases from V and 7 bases from J, with 12 bases between. The germline gives CDR1 DFQATT, CDR2 SNEGSKA (reference sequence). The CDR3 spans 13 residues.